This TCR beta chain was recovered during a study of T cell repertoires in cytomegalovirus infection (dated by TCRdb to between 2019 and 2020). The study in broad terms: Donor HLA type was relevant to the analysis, because carriage of CMV infection together with the matching HLA type was indicated by public TCR beta signatures. What the authors observed across the whole study: The ex vivo response was dominated by HLA-C-restricted CMV-specific TCR beta clonotypes, which also provided the single most frequent clonotype in two of eight donors. Carriers of CMV infection plus the relevant HLA type were discriminated by the cumulative frequency of public TCR beta family members in the study cohort and in an independent roughly 400-donor cohort.

Sequencing used an Illumina HiSeq 1500. TCRdb trimmed the raw reads at Q25, called clones with MiXCR and kept productive beta chains. CDR3 protein sequences are deduplicated, and each keeps its most common genes and DNA. In all, the sample holds around 550,000 distinct CDR3 sequences, and about 30% of those were seen once. The ten largest clones capture around 14% of the sample. V is cut by 0 bases and J by 1 base, and the space between the germline ends is 9 bases. The CDR3 contains 14 residues, cysteine and phenylalanine counted. Only the CDR3 DNA is retained, 42 bases long and in frame from the first base. CDR1 SQVTM and CDR2 ANQGSEA were looked up in the germline V gene. About this clonotype itself: It has no known antigen specificity. Base-call qualities are not available, and no considerably larger clone is one nucleotide away.

The sequencing sample was made of PBMCs. This TCR derives from a human donor in good health (CMV status not recorded). Some clones in this sample may be carry-over from other donors' samples. This chain is built from TRBV29-1 and TRBJ1-1, with no reliable assignment of the D segment. The CDR3 corresponds to CSVEDYRPNTEAFF. The DNA sequence is TGCAGCGTTGAAGATTACCGGCCGAACACTGAAGCTTTCTTT.